This TCR beta chain was found in a study of neurological immune-mediated disorders. Overall study findings and caveats: According to phylogenetic grouping, one related-CDR3 cluster, a possible signature, contained the repertoires of 18 of 34 multiple sclerosis patients. TCR-beta repertoires seemed private in all groups, with no expanded CDR3 amino acid sequences shared. In HTLV-1-associated myelopathy, TCR clonal expansion was greatest, whereas multiple sclerosis had the least, falling below healthy controls.

This CDR3 is built from 13 residues. The V end lost 1 base, the J end lost 8 bases, and 12 bases lay between the germline ends. Germline V gene sequence: CDR1 SGDLS, CDR2 YYNGEE. cDNA synthesis was performed by 5'RACE with 10-nucleotide random UMIs. TCRdb processed the 5' RACE reads anew with MiXCR; each CDR3 protein has one entry. The sample lists 66,000 or so distinct CDR3 sequences, almost 3.5% occurring once. This clonotype occurred many times. Antigen specificity is unknown. The genes are TRBV9 and TRBJ2-5; D is possibly TRBD2 (5 bases). The material sequenced was PBMCs. This TCR was sampled from a man aged 35-49 years with multiple sclerosis. CDR3 sequence reads: CASSVLAGETQYF. The CDR3, as DNA: TGTGCCAGCAGCGTACTAGCCGGAGAAACCCAGTACTTC. The full variable domain, in which reference TRBV9 and TRBJ2-5 provide the parts outside the CDR3, is DSGVTQTPKHLITATGQRVTLRCSPRSGDLSVYWYQQSLDQGLQFLIQYYNGEERAKGNILERFSAQQFPDLHSELNLSSLELGDSALYFCASSVLAGETQYFGPGTRLLVL.